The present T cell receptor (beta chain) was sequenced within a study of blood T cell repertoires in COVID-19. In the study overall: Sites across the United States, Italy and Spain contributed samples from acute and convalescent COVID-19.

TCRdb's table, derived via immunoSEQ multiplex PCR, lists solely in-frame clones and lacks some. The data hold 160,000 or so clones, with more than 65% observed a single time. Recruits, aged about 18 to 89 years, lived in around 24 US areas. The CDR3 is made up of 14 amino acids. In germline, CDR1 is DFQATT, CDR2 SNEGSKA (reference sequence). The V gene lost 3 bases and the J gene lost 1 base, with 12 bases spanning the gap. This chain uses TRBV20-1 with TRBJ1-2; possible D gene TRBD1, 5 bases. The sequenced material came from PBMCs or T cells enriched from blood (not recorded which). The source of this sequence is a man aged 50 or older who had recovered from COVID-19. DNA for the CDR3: TGCAGTGCTAGTTCCGTGGGGCTTAACTATGGCTACACCTTC. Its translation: CSASSVGLNYGYTF.